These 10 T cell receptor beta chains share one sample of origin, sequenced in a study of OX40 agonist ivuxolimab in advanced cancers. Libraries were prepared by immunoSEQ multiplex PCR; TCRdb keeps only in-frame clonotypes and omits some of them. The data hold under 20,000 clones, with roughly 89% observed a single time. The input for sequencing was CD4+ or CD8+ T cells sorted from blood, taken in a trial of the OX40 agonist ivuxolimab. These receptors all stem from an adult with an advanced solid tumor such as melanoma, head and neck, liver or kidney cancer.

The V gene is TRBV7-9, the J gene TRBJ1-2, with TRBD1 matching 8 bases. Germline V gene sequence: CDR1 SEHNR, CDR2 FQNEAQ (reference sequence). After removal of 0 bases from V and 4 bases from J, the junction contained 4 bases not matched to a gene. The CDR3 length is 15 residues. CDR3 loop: CASSLAGQATYGYTF. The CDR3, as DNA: TGTGCCAGCAGCTTAGCGGGACAGGCGACCTATGGCTACACCTTC.

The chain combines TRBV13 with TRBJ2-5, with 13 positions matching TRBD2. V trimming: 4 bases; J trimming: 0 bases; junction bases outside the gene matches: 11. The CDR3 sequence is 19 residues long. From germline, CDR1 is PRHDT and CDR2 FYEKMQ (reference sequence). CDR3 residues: CASSSFMGLAGKYQETQYF. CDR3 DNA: TGTGCCAGCAGCTCCTTTATGGGACTAGCGGGGAAATACCAAGAGACCCAGTACTTC. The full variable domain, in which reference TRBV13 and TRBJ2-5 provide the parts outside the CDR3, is AAGVIQSPRHLIKEKRETATLKCYPIPRHDTVYWYQQGPGQDPQFLISFYEKMQSDKGSIPDRFSAQQFSDYHSELNMSSLELGDSALYFCASSSFMGLAGKYQETQYFGPGTRLLVL.

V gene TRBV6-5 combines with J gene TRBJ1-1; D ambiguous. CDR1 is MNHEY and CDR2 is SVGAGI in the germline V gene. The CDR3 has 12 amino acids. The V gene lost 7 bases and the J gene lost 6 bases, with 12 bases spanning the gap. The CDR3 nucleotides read TGTGCCAGCACCCACCCTGGGGCTGAAGCTTTCTTT. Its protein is CASTHPGAEAFF.

CDR3 residues: CASSLAGTRISYNEQFF. DNA of the CDR3: TGTGCCAGCAGCTTGGCCGGCACAAGAATCTCCTACAATGAGCAGTTCTTC. J is TRBJ2-1 and V is TRBV5-5, with unresolved D. Germline V CDR1 and CDR2: SGHKS, YYEKEE (reference sequence). Trimming pared 0 bases from V and 0 bases from J, leaving 13 bases between. This CDR3 region has 17 residues. Full variable domain (outside the CDR3, taken from reference TRBV5-5 and TRBJ2-1): DAGVTQSPTHLIKTRGQQVTLRCSPISGHKSVSWYQQVLGQGPQFIFQYYEKEERGRGNFPDRFSARQFPNYSSELNVNALLLGDSALYLCASSLAGTRISYNEQFFGPGTRLTVL.

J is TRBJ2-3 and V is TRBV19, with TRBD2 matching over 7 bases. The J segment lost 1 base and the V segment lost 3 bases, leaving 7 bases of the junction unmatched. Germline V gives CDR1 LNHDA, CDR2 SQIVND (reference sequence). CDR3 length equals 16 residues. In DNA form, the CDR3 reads TGTGCCAGTAGTATGCAGCCCGCGGGGGGCACAGATACGCAGTATTTT. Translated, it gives CASSMQPAGGTDTQYF.

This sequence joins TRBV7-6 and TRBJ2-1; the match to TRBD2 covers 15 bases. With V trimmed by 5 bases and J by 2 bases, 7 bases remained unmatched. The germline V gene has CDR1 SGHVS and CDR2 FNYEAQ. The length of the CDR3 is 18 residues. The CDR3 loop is CASSPWTSGGGTYNEQFF. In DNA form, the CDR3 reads TGTGCCAGCAGCCCTTGGACTAGCGGGGGGGGTACCTACAATGAGCAGTTCTTC.

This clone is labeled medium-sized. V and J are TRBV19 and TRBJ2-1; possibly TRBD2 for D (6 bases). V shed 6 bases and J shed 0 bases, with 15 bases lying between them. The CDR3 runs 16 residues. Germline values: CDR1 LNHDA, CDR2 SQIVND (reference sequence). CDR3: CASRTGVFSSYNEQFF. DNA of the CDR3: TGTGCCAGTAGGACGGGGGTCTTTAGCTCCTACAATGAGCAGTTCTTC.

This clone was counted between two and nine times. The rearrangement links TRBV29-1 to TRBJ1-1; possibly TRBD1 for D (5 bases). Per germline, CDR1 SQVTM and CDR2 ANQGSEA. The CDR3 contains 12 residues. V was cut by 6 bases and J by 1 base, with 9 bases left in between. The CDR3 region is CSVPQGNTEAFF. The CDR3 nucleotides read TGCAGCGTACCGCAGGGGAACACTGAAGCTTTCTTT.

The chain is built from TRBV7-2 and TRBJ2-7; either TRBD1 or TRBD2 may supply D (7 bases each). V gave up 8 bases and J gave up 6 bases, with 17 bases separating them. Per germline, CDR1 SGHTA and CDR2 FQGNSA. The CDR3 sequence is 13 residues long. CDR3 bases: TGTGCCAGCCGGGGGGACAGCTCAGCCGAGCAGTACTTC. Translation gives CASRGDSSAEQYF.

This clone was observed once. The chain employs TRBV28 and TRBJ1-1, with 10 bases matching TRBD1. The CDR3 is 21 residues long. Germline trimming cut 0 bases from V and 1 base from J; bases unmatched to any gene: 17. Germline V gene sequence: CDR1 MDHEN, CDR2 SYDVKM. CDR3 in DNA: TGTGCCAGCAGTTTATGGGCCCCCTCCGGGACAGGGGTAAGGAGGAACACTGAAGCTTTCTTT. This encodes CASSLWAPSGTGVRRNTEAFF.